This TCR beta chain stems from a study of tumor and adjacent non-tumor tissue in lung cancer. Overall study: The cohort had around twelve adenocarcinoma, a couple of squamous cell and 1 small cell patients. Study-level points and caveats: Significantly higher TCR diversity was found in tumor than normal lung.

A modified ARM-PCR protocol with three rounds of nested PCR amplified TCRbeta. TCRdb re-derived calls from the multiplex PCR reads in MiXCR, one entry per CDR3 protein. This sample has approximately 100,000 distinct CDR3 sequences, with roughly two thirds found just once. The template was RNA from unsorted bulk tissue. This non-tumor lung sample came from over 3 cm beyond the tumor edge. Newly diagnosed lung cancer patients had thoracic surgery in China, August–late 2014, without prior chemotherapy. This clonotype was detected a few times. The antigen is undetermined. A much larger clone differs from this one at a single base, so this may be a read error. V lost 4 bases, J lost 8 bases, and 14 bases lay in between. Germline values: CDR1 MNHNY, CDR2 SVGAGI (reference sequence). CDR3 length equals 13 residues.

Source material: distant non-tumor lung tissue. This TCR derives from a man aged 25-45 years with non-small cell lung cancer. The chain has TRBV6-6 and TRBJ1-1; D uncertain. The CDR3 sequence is CASSFASVAEAFF. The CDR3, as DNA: TGTGCCAGCAGTTTCGCTTCCGTGGCCGAAGCTTTCTTT.